This note documents a single T cell receptor (beta chain) sequence. The length of the CDR3 is 15 residues. V was trimmed by 4 bases and J by 2 bases, leaving 14 bases between them. From germline, CDR1 is MDHEN and CDR2 SYDVKM. The entry originates in a study of blood T cell repertoires in COVID-19. How the authors handled the data: Amplifying reference gene primers gave estimates of nucleated cell counts. This table comes from immunoSEQ multiplex PCR, and its TCRdb copy is limited to in-frame clones, with some not included. Clone size and V and J calls were adopted from that table, with D and trimming inferred from the DNA. The sample yields about 220,000 clones, 75% to 90% seen once.

The TCR was taken from a woman in her 70s with COVID-19, enrolled during active disease. Sequencing was carried out using peripheral blood. The chain couples TRBV28 to TRBJ1-2; D possibly corresponds to TRBD1 (6 bases). The CDR3 DNA reads as TGTGCCAGCAGTTATGGCTCCACAGGGAACTATGGCTACACCTTC. Translated, it gives CASSYGSTGNYGYTF.